This T cell receptor beta chain was captured in a study of beta chain features in type 1 diabetes. Isolation of CD4+ naive, central memory, regulatory and stem cell-like memory cells was achieved by sorting via CD45RO/CCR7/CD25/CD127/CD95/CD27. This clone was detected a few times. Its antigen remains unidentified. The sample holds other DNA sequences that translate to the same CDR3. Of the isolated RNA, all was reverse transcribed, and so the sequenced material was expressed TCRB transcripts. Libraries were prepared by immunoSEQ multiplex PCR; TCRdb keeps only in-frame clonotypes and omits some of them. The data contain 600,000 to 650,000 clones, roughly a sixth of them singletons. Study results and limitations: A pattern of fewer insertions and more deletions at VDJ junctions was seen in type 1 diabetes patients. For Type 1 diabetes patients, all four CD4+ subsets carried TCRB CDR3s that were moderately but significantly shorter. Naive, central memory and regulatory TCRB repertoires appeared more similar among patients than healthy donors.

Looked up from germline, CDR1 is KGHSH and CDR2 is LQKENI. The length of the CDR3 is 14 residues. The ends lost 2 bases at V and 3 bases at J; junction bases unmatched: 0. The chain employs TRBV18 and TRBJ1-1; 10 bases match TRBD1. Sequences were obtained from naive CD4+ T cells from blood. The clonotype was recovered from a man in his late teens or twenties in good health. The CDR3 protein is CASSPGTGDTEAFF. In nucleotides, the CDR3 is TGTGCCAGCTCACCAGGGACAGGGGACACTGAAGCTTTCTTT.